This TCR beta chain was sequenced in a study of blood T cell repertoires in COVID-19. The overall study: There were acute and convalescent COVID-19 samples, and they came from the United States, Italy and Spain. Sample material is recorded as cDNA or gDNA derived from T cells, B-cell-depleted T cells, or PBMCs.

While infection was still active, Seattle patients were enrolled and then followed longitudinally. TCRdb keeps only in-frame clones here, not all; method: immunoSEQ multiplex PCR. The table has 250,000 to 350,000 clones, about 86% seen once. Sequenced material: peripheral blood. The TCR sequence derives from a woman in her 70s with COVID-19, enrolled during active disease.

DNA for the CDR3: TGTGCCTGGGCCGGGGTTTGGGGCGGGGAGCTGTTTTTT. It yields the protein CAWAGVWGGELFF. The chain is built from TRBV30 and TRBJ2-2; a weak D match, TRBD2 (5 bases). Germline CDR1 and CDR2: GTSNPN and SVGIG (reference sequence). V was trimmed by 5 bases and J by 7 bases, leaving 14 bases between them. The CDR3 contains 13 residues.